This T cell receptor beta chain was retrieved from a study of blood T cell repertoires in COVID-19. Study in general: The United States, Italy and Spain supplied acute and convalescent COVID-19 samples.

Repertoires were generated with immunoSEQ multiplex PCR, while TCRdb's copy carries only in-frame clones and drops some. In the table there are approximately 200,000 clones, around 77% of which are singletons. The sample was peripheral blood. The TCR was taken from a man aged 55 to 70 with active or convalescent COVID-19.

The CDR3 DNA reads as TGTGCCAGCAGCTCCCCCACTAGAGCCTACGAGCAGTACTTC. Translation gives CASSSPTRAYEQYF. This rearrangement joins TRBV21-1 to TRBJ2-7; the table gives TRBD2 as D, unverified against the DNA. TRBV21-1 is labeled a pseudogene. The length of the CDR3 is 14 residues.